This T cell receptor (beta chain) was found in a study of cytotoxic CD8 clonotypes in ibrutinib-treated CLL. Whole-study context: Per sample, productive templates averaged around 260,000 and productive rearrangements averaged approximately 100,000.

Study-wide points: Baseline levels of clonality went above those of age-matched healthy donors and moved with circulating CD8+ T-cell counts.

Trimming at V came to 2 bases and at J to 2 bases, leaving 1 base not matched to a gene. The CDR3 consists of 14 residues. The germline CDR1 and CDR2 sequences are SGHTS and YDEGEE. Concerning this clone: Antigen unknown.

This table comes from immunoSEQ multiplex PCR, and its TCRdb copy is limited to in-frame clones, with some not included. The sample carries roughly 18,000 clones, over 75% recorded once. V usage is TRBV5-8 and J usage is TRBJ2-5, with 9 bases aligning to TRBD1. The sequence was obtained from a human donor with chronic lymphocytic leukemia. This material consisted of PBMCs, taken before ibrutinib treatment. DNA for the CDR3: TGTGCCAGCAGCTTACAGGGGGCACAAGAGACCCAGTACTTC. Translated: CASSLQGAQETQYF.